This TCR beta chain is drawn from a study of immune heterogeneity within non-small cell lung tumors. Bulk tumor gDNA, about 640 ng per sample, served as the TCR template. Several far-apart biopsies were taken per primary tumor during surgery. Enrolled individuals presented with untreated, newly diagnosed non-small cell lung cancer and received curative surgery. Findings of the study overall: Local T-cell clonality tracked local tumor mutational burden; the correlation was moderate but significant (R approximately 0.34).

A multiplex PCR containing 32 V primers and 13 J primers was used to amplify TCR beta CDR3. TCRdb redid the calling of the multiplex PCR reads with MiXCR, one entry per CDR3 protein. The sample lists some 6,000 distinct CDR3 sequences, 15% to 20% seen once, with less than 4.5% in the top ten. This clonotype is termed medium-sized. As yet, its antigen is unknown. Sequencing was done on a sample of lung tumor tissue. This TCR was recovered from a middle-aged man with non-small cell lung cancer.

CDR3 region: CASSFSANTGELFF. In DNA, the CDR3 is TGTGCCAGCAGTTTCTCAGCCAACACCGGGGAGCTGTTTTTT. The chain couples TRBV6-1 to TRBJ2-2; D gene unclear. The CDR3 runs to 14 residues. CDR1 and CDR2 (germline): MNHNS, SASEGT. V was pared by 5 bases and J by 2 bases, with 9 bases between.